This TCR beta chain came from a study of breast tumors, draining lymph nodes, adjacent tissues. General study findings and limits: Data only fit, rather than demonstrated, lymph node origin of most tumor T cells.

Comments on this clonotype: Antigen: not known.

Trimming stripped 5 bases from V and 4 bases from J, with 9 bases between. The CDR3 sequence is 13 residues long. Germline V CDR1 and CDR2: SGHNT, YENEEA. In TCRdb, the multiplex PCR reads were re-called with MiXCR into one record per CDR3 protein. Among some 22,000 distinct CDR3 sequences, around 40% were seen once, and the ten largest hold around a quarter. The origin of this receptor is a female donor with breast cancer. Some clones in this sample may be carry-over from other donors' samples. The V and J genes are TRBV11-3 and TRBJ2-1; a weak D match, TRBD2 (6 bases). The specimen sequenced was breast tumor tissue. CDR3 in DNA: TGTGCCAGCAGCCCAGGGAGGTACAATGAGCAGTTCTTC. Its translation is CASSPGRYNEQFF. Full variable domain (missing parts from reference TRBV11-3 and TRBJ2-1): EAGVVQSPRYKIIEKKQPVAFWCNPISGHNTLYWYLQNLGQGPELLIRYENEEAVDDSQLPKDRFSAERLKGVDSTLKIQPAELGDSAVYLCASSPGRYNEQFFGPGTRLTVL.